These T cell receptor beta chains were read from a single sample in a study of neoadjuvant anti-PD-1 for oral cavity cancer. Measured with immunoSEQ multiplex PCR; TCRdb has only the in-frame clones, and not every one. The sample has fewer than 70,000 clones, roughly 80% seen once. The source was PBMCs, collected before nivolumab (anti-PD-1) treatment. These TCRs come from a person between 35 and 79 years old with oral cavity squamous cell carcinoma. CDR3s include the opening cysteine and the closing phenylalanine or tryptophan. The order of the fields is CDR3 protein, CDR3 DNA, clone size, J gene, D gene, V gene. D genes are given only for firm matches. Some rows mark clone size as missing; the rest say once, few, many or name a class of expanded clone.

CASSLGQGARTGELFF | TGCGCCAGCAGCTTGGGGCAGGGGGCGCGGACCGGGGAGCTGTTTTTT | once | TRBJ2-2 | TRBD1 | TRBV5-1
CASSLGRSSGNTIYF | TGTGCCAGCAGCTTAGGGCGGAGCTCTGGAAACACCATATATTTT | NA | TRBJ1-3 | NA | TRBV7-2
CASSQLFRASQSGGYTF | TGCGCCAGCAGCCAATTGTTTCGGGCCTCTCAAAGCGGTGGCTACACCTTC | few | TRBJ1-2 | NA | TRBV4-1
CASSLRRTRDSPLHF | TGTGCCAGCAGCTTAAGGAGGACAAGGGATTCACCCCTCCACTTT | few | TRBJ1-6 | NA | TRBV11-2
CAWTTLGADTQYF | TGTGCCTGGACTACACTCGGCGCAGATACGCAGTATTTT | NA | TRBJ2-3 | NA | TRBV30
CASSDRGGEQYF | TGTGCCAGTAGCGACAGGGGGGGCGAGCAGTACTTC | once | TRBJ2-7 | TRBD1 | TRBV19
CASSLATGGFEAFF | TGTGCCAGCAGCTTAGCGACAGGAGGGTTTGAAGCTTTCTTT | NA | TRBJ1-1 | NA | TRBV11-2
CASSLDGSSAQPQHF | TGCGCCAGCAGCTTGGATGGAAGCAGCGCTCAGCCCCAGCATTTT | NA | TRBJ1-5 | NA | TRBV5-1
CASRNPTETDTQYF | TGTGCCAGCAGGAACCCCACGGAAACAGATACGCAGTATTTT | NA | TRBJ2-3 | NA | TRBV27
CASSDYQGPTGELFF | TGTGCCAGCAGTGATTACCAGGGTCCCACCGGGGAGCTGTTTTTT | NA | TRBJ2-2 | NA | TRBV2
CASSLVVAVLAKNIQYF | TGTGCCAGCAGCTTAGTGGTAGCGGTCCTAGCCAAAAACATTCAGTACTTC | NA | TRBJ2-4 | NA | TRBV7-9
CASSPQGLGNQPQHF | TGTGCCAGCAGTCCCCAGGGGTTAGGCAATCAGCCCCAGCATTTT | NA | TRBJ1-5 | NA | TRBV2
CASSLAKGVNTEAFF | TGTGCCAGCAGCTTAGCAAAGGGTGTGAACACTGAAGCTTTCTTT | NA | TRBJ1-1 | NA | TRBV5-5
CASSLPLPLGTGELFF | TGTGCCAGCAGTTTACCCCTCCCCCTAGGGACCGGGGAGCTGTTTTTT | few | TRBJ2-2 | NA | TRBV28
CASSLRDRGTGELFF | TGTGCCAGCAGCTTGAGGGACAGGGGCACCGGGGAGCTGTTTTTT | NA | TRBJ2-2 | TRBD1 | TRBV5-4
CASSFSGTPNEAFF | TGTGCCAGCAGCTTCTCCGGGACACCTAATGAAGCTTTCTTT | NA | TRBJ1-1 | NA | TRBV5-4
CASSGDRGEEPQHF | TGTGCCAGCAGCGGGGACAGGGGCGAGGAGCCCCAGCATTTT | NA | TRBJ1-5 | TRBD1 | TRBV7-9
CASSPDRGWTEAFF | TGTGCCAGCAGCCCGGACAGGGGTTGGACTGAAGCTTTCTTT | NA | TRBJ1-1 | TRBD1 | TRBV14
CASRPAGSPQETQYF | TGCGCCAGCAGACCCGCGGGTTCCCCGCAAGAGACCCAGTACTTC | NA | TRBJ2-5 | NA | TRBV5-1
CASSPWTGGLTGSGNTIYF | TGTGCCAGCAGCCCCTGGACAGGGGGTCTCACCGGCTCTGGAAACACCATATATTTT | NA | TRBJ1-3 | TRBD1 | TRBV7-2
CASSYMNTEAFF | TGTGCCAGCAGTTACATGAACACTGAAGCTTTCTTT | NA | TRBJ1-1 | NA | TRBV2
CASTSAGGSYEQYF | TGTGCCAGCACATCCGCGGGGGGGTCGTACGAGCAGTACTTC | once | TRBJ2-7 | NA | TRBV21-1
CASSSTGGEKLFF | TGTGCCAGCAGTTCTACAGGTGGGGAAAAACTGTTTTTT | NA | TRBJ1-4 | NA | TRBV6-6
CASSLPGSQNEKLFF | TGTGCCAGCAGTTTACCTGGGAGCCAGAATGAAAAACTGTTTTTT | NA | TRBJ1-4 | NA | TRBV28
CASSLSRGRETQYF | TGCGCCAGCAGCTTGTCGAGGGGGCGAGAGACCCAGTACTTC | NA | TRBJ2-5 | TRBD1 | TRBV5-1
CASSPHNEQFF | TGCGCCAGCAGCCCACACAATGAGCAGTTCTTC | NA | TRBJ2-1 | NA | TRBV5-1
CASRGQGYSPLHF | TGTGCCAGCAGAGGACAGGGGTACTCACCCCTCCACTTT | NA | TRBJ1-6 | TRBD1 | TRBV11-2
CASSSGQPQHF | TGTGCCAGTAGTTCGGGACAGCCCCAGCATTTT | NA | TRBJ1-5 | NA | TRBV19
CASSAGLAGGPNQETQYF | TGTGCCAGCAGTGCGGGACTAGCGGGGGGGCCTAACCAAGAGACCCAGTACTTC | NA | TRBJ2-5 | TRBD2 | TRBV6-1
CASSLVPSGHQSEKLFF | TGCGCCAGCAGCTTGGTCCCCTCCGGACATCAAAGTGAAAAACTGTTTTTT | NA | TRBJ1-4 | NA | TRBV5-1
CASSVGSEPPRELFF | TGTGCCAGCAGCGTAGGGTCCGAGCCTCCCCGGGAGCTGTTTTTT | NA | TRBJ2-2 | NA | TRBV9
CASSATGRTEAFF | TGTGCCAGCAGTGCCACAGGGAGGACTGAAGCTTTCTTT | once | TRBJ1-1 | NA | TRBV25-1
CASSQTGASTDTQYF | TGTGCCAGCAGCCAGACGGGAGCTAGCACAGATACGCAGTATTTT | NA | TRBJ2-3 | NA | TRBV4-2
CASSIGARNTGELFF | TGTGCCAGTAGTATAGGGGCAAGGAACACCGGGGAGCTGTTTTTT | few | TRBJ2-2 | NA | TRBV19